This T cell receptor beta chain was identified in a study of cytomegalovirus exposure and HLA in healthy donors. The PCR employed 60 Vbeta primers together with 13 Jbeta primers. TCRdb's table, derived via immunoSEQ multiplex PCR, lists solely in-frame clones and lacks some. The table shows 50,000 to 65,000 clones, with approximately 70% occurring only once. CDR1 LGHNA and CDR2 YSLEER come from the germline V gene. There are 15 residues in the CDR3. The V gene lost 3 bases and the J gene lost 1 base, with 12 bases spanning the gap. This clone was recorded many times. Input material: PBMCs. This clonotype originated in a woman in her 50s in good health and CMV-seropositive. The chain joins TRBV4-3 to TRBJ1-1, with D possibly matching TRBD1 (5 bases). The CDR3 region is CASSHLTEQNTEAFF. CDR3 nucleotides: TGCGCCAGCAGCCACCTGACAGAACAGAACACTGAAGCTTTCTTT.